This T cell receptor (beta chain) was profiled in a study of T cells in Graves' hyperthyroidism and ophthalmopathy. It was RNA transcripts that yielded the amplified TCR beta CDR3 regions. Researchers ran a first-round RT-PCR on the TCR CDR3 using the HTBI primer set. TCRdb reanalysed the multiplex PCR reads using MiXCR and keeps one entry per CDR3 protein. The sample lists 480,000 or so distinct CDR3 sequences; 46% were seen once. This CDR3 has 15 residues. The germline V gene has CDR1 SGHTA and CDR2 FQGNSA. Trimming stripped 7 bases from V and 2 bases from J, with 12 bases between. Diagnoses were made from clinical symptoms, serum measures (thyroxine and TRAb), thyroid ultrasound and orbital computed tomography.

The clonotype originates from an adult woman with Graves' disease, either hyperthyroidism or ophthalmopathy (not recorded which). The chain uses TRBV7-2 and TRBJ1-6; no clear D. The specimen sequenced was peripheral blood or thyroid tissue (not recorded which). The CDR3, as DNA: TGTGCCAGCACGCGACTGCAGGCCTATAATTCACCCCTCCACTTT. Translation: CASTRLQAYNSPLHF.